This T cell receptor beta chain comes out of a study of blood T cell repertoires in COVID-19. Study overall: Researchers got acute and convalescent COVID-19 samples from the United States, Italy and Spain. T cells, B-cell-depleted T cells, or PBMCs supplied cDNA or gDNA.

Authors' analysis steps: Scientists estimated how many nucleated cells there were by amplifying reference gene primers. Using immunoSEQ multiplex PCR, the repertoire was profiled, and TCRdb retains in-frame clones only, with some absent. That table gives V, J and clone size, and the DNA gave D and trimming. The sample holds about 120,000 clones, around nine tenths seen once. This clone turned up a few times. The sample taken for sequencing was peripheral blood. The TCR was taken from a human donor with acute or convalescent COVID-19. The donor label of this sample is uncertain.

The CDR3 loop is CASSIVEASGVYYGYTF. The CDR3 DNA follows: TGTGCCAGTAGTATAGTCGAAGCTTCAGGGGTGTACTATGGCTACACCTTC. The chain carries TRBV19 and TRBJ1-2; TRBD1 is a possible D gene (6 bases). CDR1 is LNHDA and CDR2 is SQIVND in the germline V gene (reference sequence). Trimming stripped 1 base from V and 3 bases from J, with 18 bases between. The CDR3 loop spans 17 amino acids.